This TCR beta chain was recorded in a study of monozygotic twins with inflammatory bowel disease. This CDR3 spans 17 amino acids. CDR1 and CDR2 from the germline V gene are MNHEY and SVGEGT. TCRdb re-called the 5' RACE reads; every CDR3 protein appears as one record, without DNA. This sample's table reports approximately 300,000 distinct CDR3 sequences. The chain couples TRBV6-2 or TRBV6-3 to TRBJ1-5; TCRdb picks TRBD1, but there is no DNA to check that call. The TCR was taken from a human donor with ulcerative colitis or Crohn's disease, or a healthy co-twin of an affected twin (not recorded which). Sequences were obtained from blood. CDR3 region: CASSTPPYGGVDQPQHF.